This TCR beta chain was obtained from a study of cytomegalovirus exposure and HLA in healthy donors. Amplification used 60 Vbeta primers and 13 Jbeta primers. Repertoires were generated with immunoSEQ multiplex PCR, while TCRdb's copy carries only in-frame clones and drops some. The repertoire holds 150,000 or so clones, with 82% as singletons. The CDR3 is made up of 15 amino acids. Germline CDR1 is SEHNR and CDR2 is FQNEAQ (reference sequence). Deletions cut 2 bases from V and 4 bases from J, with 13 bases between. Study-wide findings and caveats: Previous analysis showed most TCR beta V segments were productive about 90% or about 30% of the time. As a later analysis revealed, the rate of TCR association differed by HLA locus, with DRB1 most and HLA-C fewest.

As for this clone: Antigen unknown.

This clonotype was obtained from a man between 25 and 39 years old in good health and CMV-seropositive. V gene TRBV7-9 combines with J gene TRBJ2-3; TRBD2 might be the D (6 bases). The sample was PBMCs. DNA of the CDR3: TGTGCCAGCAGCTTACCCCCGGGAGTCCCAGATACGCAGTATTTT. Translated, it gives CASSLPPGVPDTQYF.